One T cell receptor (beta chain) is described in this entry. This record comes from a study of CD8 T cells in Susac syndrome. Random hexamers primed reverse transcription of 0.5 to 1 ug RNA. A single record per CDR3 protein comes from TCRdb applying MiXCR to the immunoSEQ multiplex PCR reads. The data hold fewer than 300,000 distinct CDR3 sequences, with 70% to 90% observed a single time. Trimming removed 6 bases at V and 8 bases at J, with 11 bases between. The CDR3 runs 12 residues. The sequencing input was CD8+ T cells from PBMCs. The rearrangement uses TRBV12-3 or TRBV12-4 and TRBJ2-4; maybe TRBD2 (6 bases). The sequence derives from a human donor with multiple sclerosis. CDR3 residues: CASRKAGDIQYF. CDR3 DNA sequence: TGTGCCAGCAGGAAAGCGGGTGACATTCAGTACTTC.